The T cell receptor (beta chain) described here comes from a study of blood T cell repertoires in COVID-19. As for the study in general: Some COVID-19 samples were acute and others convalescent; all came from the United States, Italy and Spain. The cDNA or gDNA used as material had been derived from T cells, B-cell-depleted T cells, or PBMCs.

Regarding this clone: Other nucleotide sequences from this sample produce the same CDR3.

CDR1 is MDHEN, CDR2 SYDVKM, per germline. V lost 3 bases and J lost 6, with 6 bases in between. The CDR3 runs to 12 residues. How the authors handled the data: Estimation of nucleated cell counts was performed using reference gene primer amplification. Measured with immunoSEQ multiplex PCR; TCRdb has only the in-frame clones, and not every one. V and J calls and clone size are given by that table; D and trimming were obtained from the DNA. The repertoire consists of approximately 300,000 clones, with over 75% occurring once and the leading ten covering 1%. The receptor comes from a man aged 45 to 65 with active or convalescent COVID-19. The specimen was peripheral blood. The chain uses TRBV28 and TRBJ1-5; D remains unclear. CDR3 bases: TGTGCCAGCAGTTTTCCCGGTCAGCCCCAGCATTTT. Encoded protein: CASSFPGQPQHF.